This TCR beta chain was sequenced during a study of PD-1 blockade in classical Hodgkin lymphoma. Findings and caveats of the study: It was reported that newly diagnosed patients had less baseline TCR diversity than healthy donors. The causes of the repertoire differences, possibly disease activity or prior therapy, remain undefined.

TCRdb's table, derived via immunoSEQ multiplex PCR, lists solely in-frame clones and lacks some. The sample includes 13,000 to 15,000 clones, over 80% seen only once; the top ten take about 6%. Germline CDR1 reads SGHVS; CDR2 reads FNYEAQ. The CDR3 totals 13 residues. The ends were cut back, 1 base at V and 4 bases at J, with 6 bases in the middle. Time point denoted: newly diagnosed, previously untreated cHL patient sample. The investigators isolated CD8+ T cells from thawed PBMCs using magnetic negative selection. Note on this clone: Antigen specificity is unknown.

This TCR was recovered from a human donor with classical Hodgkin lymphoma. Sequencing was carried out using CD8+ T cells from blood. The V gene is TRBV7-6, the J gene TRBJ2-3; D ambiguous. In DNA, the CDR3 is TGTGCCAGCAGCTTAGAGCAGGCAGATACGCAGTATTTT. Translated: CASSLEQADTQYF.